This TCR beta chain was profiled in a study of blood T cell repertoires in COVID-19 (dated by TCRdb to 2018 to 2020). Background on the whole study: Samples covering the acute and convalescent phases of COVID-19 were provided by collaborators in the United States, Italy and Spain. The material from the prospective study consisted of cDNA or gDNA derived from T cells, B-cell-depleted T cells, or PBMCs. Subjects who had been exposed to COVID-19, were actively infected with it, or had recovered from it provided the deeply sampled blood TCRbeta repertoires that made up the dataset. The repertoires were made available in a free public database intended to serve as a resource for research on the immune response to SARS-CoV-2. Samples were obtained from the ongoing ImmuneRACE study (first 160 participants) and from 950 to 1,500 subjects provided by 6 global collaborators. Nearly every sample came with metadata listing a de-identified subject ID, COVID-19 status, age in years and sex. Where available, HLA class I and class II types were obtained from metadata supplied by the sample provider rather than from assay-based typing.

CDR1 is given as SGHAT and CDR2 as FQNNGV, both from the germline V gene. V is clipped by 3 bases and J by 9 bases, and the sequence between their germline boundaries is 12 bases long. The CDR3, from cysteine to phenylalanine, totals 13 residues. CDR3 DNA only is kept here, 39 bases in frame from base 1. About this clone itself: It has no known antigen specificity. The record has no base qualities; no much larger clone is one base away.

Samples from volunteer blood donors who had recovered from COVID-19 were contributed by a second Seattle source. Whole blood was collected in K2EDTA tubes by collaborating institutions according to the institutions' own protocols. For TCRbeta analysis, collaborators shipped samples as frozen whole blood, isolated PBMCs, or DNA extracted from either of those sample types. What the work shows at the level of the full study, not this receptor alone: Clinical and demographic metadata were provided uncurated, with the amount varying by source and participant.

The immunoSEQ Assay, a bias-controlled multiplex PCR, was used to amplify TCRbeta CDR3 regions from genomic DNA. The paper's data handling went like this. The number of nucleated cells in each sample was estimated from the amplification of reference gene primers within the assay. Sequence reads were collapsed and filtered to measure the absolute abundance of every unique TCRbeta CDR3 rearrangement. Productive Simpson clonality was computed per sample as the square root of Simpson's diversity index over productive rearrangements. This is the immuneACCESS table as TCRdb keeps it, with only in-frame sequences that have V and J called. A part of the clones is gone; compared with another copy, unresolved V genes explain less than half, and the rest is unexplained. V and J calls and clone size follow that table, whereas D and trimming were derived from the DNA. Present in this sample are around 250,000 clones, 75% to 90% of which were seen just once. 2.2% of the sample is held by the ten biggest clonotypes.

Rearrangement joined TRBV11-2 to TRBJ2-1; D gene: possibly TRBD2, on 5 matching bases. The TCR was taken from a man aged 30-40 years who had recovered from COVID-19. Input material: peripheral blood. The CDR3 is CASSLEEWSEQFF. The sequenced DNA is TGTGCCAGCAGCTTGGAGGAGTGGAGTGAGCAGTTCTTC.